These T cell receptor beta chains were read from a single sample in a study of regulatory T cells in long-lasting Graves disease. TCRdb fed the multiplex PCR reads into MiXCR, producing one record per CDR3 protein. The sample carries more than 400,000 distinct CDR3 sequences, 15% to 20% recorded once. Separately, the same data were catalogued under a study of T cells in Graves' hyperthyroidism and ophthalmopathy.

This sample comprised peripheral blood mononuclear cells (PBMCs), obtained at new diagnosis, from a patient treated with antithyroid drugs. These TCRs come from a man in his forties or fifties with Graves disease. Both conserved end residues are part of each CDR3. The order of the fields is clone size, D gene, J gene, CDR3 length, V gene, CDR3 DNA, CDR3 protein. D genes are given only for firm matches. Where a row states a size, it is once, few, many or the class of an expanded clone; other rows omit it.

few | TRBD1 | TRBJ1-5 | 18 | TRBV10-3 | TGTGCCATCAGTGAGTCGCAGGGACAGGTTTTTAGCAATCAGCCCCAGCATTTT | CAISESQGQVFSNQPQHF
NA | TRBD2 | TRBJ2-1 | 15 | TRBV29-1 | TGCAGCGTTCACGGACTAGCTTCCTCCTACAATGAGCAGTTCTTC | CSVHGLASSYNEQFF
many | NA | TRBJ1-5 | 12 | TRBV30 | TGTGCCTGGAGTTACGGGGGGCAGCCCCAGCATTTT | CAWSYGGQPQHF
few | TRBD1 | TRBJ1-1 | 14 | TRBV5-1 | TGCGCCAGCAGGGAGGGGGCTGTGAACACTGAAGCTTTCTTT | CASREGAVNTEAFF
many | TRBD1 | TRBJ2-7 | 12 | TRBV28 | TGTGCCAGCCGGGGACAGCTGGACGAGCAGTACTTC | CASRGQLDEQYF
many | TRBD1 | TRBJ2-7 | 15 | TRBV5-1 | TGCGCCAGCAGACCGGGACAGGGGGCGGTCGACGAGCAGTACTTC | CASRPGQGAVDEQYF
NA | NA | TRBJ1-5 | 13 | TRBV20-1 | TGCAGTGCTTCCGGGGGGGTGGCTCAGCCCCAGCATTTT | CSASGGVAQPQHF
NA | TRBD2 | TRBJ2-7 | 16 | TRBV7-9 | TGTGCCAGCAGTTCACAGGCGGCGGGAGTTAGGGACGAGCAGTACTTC | CASSSQAAGVRDEQYF
few | NA | TRBJ1-5 | 18 | TRBV6-1 | TGTGCCAGCAGTGGGTCCAGGGACCCCGCTTATAGCAATCAGCCCCAGCATTTT | CASSGSRDPAYSNQPQHF
many | NA | TRBJ1-1 | 14 | TRBV28 | TGTGCCAGCAGTCGGCTGGCAGTGAACACTGAAGCTTTCTTT | CASSRLAVNTEAFF
few | NA | TRBJ1-5 | 14 | TRBV28 | TGTTCCAGCAGCCCGAGGGGGGTCTCACAGCCCCAGCATTTT | CSSSPRGVSQPQHF
few | NA | TRBJ2-7 | 16 | TRBV5-6 | TGTGCCAGCAGCCCTGAATACGGGGCCAGGGGAGGCGAGCAGTACTTC | CASSPEYGARGGEQYF
many | NA | TRBJ2-3 | 15 | TRBV9 | TGTGCCAGCAGCGTAGCTCTTGGTGGTCCAGATACGCAGTATTTT | CASSVALGGPDTQYF
many | NA | TRBJ1-2 | 14 | TRBV5-1 | TGTGCCAGCAGCTTGGAACCTCGGGACTATGGCTACACCTTC | CASSLEPRDYGYTF
NA | NA | TRBJ2-7 | 13 | TRBV30 | TGTGCCTGGAGTCGGACCTTAGCGAACGAGCAGTACTTC | CAWSRTLANEQYF
few | NA | TRBJ1-2 | 14 | TRBV20-1 | TGCAGTGCAGGGGGTTTCAGGGCCAAGGATGGCTACACCTTC | CSAGGFRAKDGYTF
many | TRBD1 | TRBJ2-7 | 12 | TRBV6-2/TRBV6-3 | TGTGCCAGCCGGGACAGGGGGGTCGAGCAGTACTTC | CASRDRGVEQYF
many | TRBD1 | TRBJ2-3 | 16 | TRBV10-1 | TGCGCCAGCCAGACCGAGGGACAGGGGACGACAGATACGCAGTATTTT | CASQTEGQGTTDTQYF
few | TRBD1 | TRBJ2-3 | 16 | TRBV30 | TGTGCCTGGAGTGTGTCTGACAGGGGGAACACAGATACGCAGTATTTT | CAWSVSDRGNTDTQYF
many | TRBD2 | TRBJ2-1 | 15 | TRBV27 | TGTGCCAGCAGTCTCCCCGGACTAGCTGGGGATGAGCAGTTCTTC | CASSLPGLAGDEQFF